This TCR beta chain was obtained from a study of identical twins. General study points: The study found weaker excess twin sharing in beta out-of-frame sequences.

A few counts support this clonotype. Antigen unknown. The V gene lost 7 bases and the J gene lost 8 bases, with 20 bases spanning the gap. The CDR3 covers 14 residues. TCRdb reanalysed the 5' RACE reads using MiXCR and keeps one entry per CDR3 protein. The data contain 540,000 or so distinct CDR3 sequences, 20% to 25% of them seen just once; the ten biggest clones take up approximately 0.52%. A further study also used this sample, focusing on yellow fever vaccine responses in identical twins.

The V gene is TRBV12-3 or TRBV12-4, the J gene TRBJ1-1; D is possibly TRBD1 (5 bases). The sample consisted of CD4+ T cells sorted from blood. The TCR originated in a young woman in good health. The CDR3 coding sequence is TGTGCCAGCACCTTGGGTTTGGGACCTCGCGAAGCTTTCTTT. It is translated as CASTLGLGPREAFF.